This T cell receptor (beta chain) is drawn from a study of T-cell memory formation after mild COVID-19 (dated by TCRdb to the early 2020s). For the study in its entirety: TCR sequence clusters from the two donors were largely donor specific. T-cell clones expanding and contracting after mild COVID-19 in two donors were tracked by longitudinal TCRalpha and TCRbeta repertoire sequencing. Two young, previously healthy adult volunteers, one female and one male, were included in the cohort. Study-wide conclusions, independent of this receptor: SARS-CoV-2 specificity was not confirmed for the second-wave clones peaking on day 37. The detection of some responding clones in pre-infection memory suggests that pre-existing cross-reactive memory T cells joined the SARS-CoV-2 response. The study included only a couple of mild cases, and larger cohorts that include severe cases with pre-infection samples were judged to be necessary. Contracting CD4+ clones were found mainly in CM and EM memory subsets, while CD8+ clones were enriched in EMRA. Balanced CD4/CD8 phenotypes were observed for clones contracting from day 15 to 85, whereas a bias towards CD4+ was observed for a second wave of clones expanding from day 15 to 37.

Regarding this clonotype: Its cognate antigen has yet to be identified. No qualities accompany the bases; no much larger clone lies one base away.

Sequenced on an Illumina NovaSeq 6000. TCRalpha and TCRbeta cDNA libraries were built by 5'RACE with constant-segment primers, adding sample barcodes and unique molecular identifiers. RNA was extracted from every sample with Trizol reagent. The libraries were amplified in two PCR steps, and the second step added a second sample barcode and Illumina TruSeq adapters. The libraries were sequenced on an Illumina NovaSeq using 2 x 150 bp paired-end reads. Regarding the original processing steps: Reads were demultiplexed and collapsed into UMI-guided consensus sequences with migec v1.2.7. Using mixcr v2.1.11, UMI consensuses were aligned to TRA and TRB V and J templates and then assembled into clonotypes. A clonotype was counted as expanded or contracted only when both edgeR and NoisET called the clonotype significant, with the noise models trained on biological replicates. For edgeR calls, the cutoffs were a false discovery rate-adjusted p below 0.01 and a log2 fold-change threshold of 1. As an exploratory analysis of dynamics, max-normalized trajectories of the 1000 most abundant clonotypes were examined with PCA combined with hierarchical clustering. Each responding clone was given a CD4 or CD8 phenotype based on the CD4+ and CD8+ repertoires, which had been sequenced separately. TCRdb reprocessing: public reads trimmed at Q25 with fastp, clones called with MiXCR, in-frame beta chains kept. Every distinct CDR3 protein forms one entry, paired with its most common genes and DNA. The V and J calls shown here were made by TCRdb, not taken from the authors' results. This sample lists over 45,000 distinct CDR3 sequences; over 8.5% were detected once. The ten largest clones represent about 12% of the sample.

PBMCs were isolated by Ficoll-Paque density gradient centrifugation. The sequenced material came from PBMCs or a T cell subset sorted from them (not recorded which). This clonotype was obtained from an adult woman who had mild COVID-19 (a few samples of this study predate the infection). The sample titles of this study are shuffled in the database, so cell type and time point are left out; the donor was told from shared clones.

In nucleotide form, the sequence is TGTGCCAGCAGTTCCCCGAAACTTGACAGCTCTAGGGGCTACACCTTC. Its coded protein is CASSSPKLDSSRGYTF. The chain is encoded by TRBV6-5 joined to TRBJ1-2; the D region possibly corresponds to TRBD1 (5 bases align). The CDR3 starts with the cysteine, ends with the phenylalanine, and has 16 residues. CDR3 DNA only is kept here, 48 bases in frame from base 1. The junction carries 23 bases between V and J, which are trimmed by 4 bases and 8 bases respectively. Per the germline V gene, MNHEY is the CDR1 and SVGAGI is the CDR2.